Included here is one T cell receptor beta chain sequence, with context. This clonotype was seen only a few times. What antigen it recognizes has not been identified. It has no much larger one-base neighbor in the sample; base qualities were not kept. Including cysteine and phenylalanine, the CDR3 has 17 amino acids. Of all the DNA, just the CDR3 is kept, 51 bases in frame from base 1. Trimming removed 5 bases from V and 7 bases from J; the gene matches leave 14 bases unexplained. CDR1 is given as MDHEN and CDR2 as SYDVKM, both from the germline V gene. This specimen comes from a study of identical twins listed by TCRdb under 2016. In terms of the full investigation: The study deep-sequenced TCR alpha and beta repertoires from monozygotic twins, unrelated adults of various ages and cord blood to test whether fetal clonotypes persist. To rule out contamination, replicate twin experiments were performed at different times with different library preparation protocols.

Results and caveats for the whole study, not just this receptor: Conclusions relied on cross-sectional statistical analysis, since the same donors could not be followed over many years. Fewer insertions were carried by abundant cord blood beta clonotypes; a weaker similar trend was observed in young adult naive repertoires, while no such trend was observed in memory repertoires. Invariant T cells such as MAIT and iNKT could partly confound zero-insertion analyses, although diverse VJ usage argued against such confounding for most clonotypes. Excess twin sharing in beta out-of-frame sequences was weaker because fewer shared sequences lowered the signal-to-noise ratio. Compared with coincidental sharing between unrelated individuals, out-of-frame TCR alpha sequences shared between twins had an excess of sequences with low generation probability. In monozygotic twins, recombination models systematically underestimated out-of-frame TCR alpha sharing, but the models matched the sharing seen between unrelated individuals.

All donors were healthy Caucasians. The library was made by 5' RACE. The listed sequencing device is Illumina HiSeq 2000. Template switching added a universal primer binding site, and the final cDNA carried a unique molecular identifier that allowed TCR cDNA molecules to be counted accurately. First-strand cDNA for TCR alpha and beta chains was synthesized from specific primers in the conserved constant-segment region. To control for contamination, each cDNA library was double barcoded with a SMART-Mk sample barcode plus Illumina barcodes. TruSeq adapter sequences along with Illumina sample barcodes were introduced in two successive PCR steps. The TCR alpha and beta cDNA libraries were sequenced on the Illumina HiSeq platform using custom primers. From the authors' description of their analysis: Unique molecular identifiers were extracted from raw reads with MiGEC, and CDR3 positions were determined with MiXCR. For each individual, recombination models were inferred using an EM algorithm with the repgenHMM and IGoR tools. The analysis of shared clonotypes was done with the tcR package in R, with sharing normalized by the product of cloneset sizes. To study raw recombination without the effects of thymic and clonal selection, out-of-frame nonproductive sequences were analyzed. Starting from the raw public reads, TCRdb applied fastp trimming at Q25, assembled clones with MiXCR and retained in-frame beta chains. Rows merge per CDR3 protein into single entries with the most common DNA and genes. TCRdb's processing, not the study's, gives the V and J calls here. This sample lists 1.5 million to 2 million distinct CDR3 sequences; about 30% were detected once. The biggest ten clones account for more than 0.25% of the sample.

The sequence derives from a newborn girl in good health. The sequence is built from TRBV28 and TRBJ2-1, with 10 junctional bases fitting TRBD2. The source material was cord blood. The CDR3 corresponds to CASSLSPLAGVLNEQFF. The DNA is as follows: TGTGCCAGCAGTCTCTCTCCTCTAGCGGGAGTGTTGAATGAGCAGTTCTTC.